Listed here are 30 T cell receptor beta chains from one sample, sequenced in a study of T cell repertoires in cytomegalovirus infection. TCRdb re-analysed the reads in MiXCR, keeping a single row per CDR3 protein. The sample holds around 500,000 distinct CDR3 sequences, roughly 46% seen once. No cognate antigen is known for these TCRs. This specimen was cultured PBMCs, taken from culture after CMV antigen stimulation. The receptors here all came from a human donor in good health (CMV status not recorded). Some clones in this sample may be carry-over from other donors' samples.

This clonotype was counted between two and nine times. V gene TRBV28 combines with J gene TRBJ1-4; no reliable D call. The V and J ends lost 5 bases and 0 bases respectively, with 10 bases between them. The CDR3 totals 15 residues. CDR1 and CDR2 from the germline V gene are MDHEN and SYDVKM. The CDR3 DNA is TGTGCCAGCAGTCTCTGGGCGTCAACTAATGAAAAACTGTTTTTT. This translates into CASSLWASTNEKLFF.

The gene calls are TRBV5-1 and TRBJ2-2, with 7 bases aligning to TRBD1. This CDR3 has 16 residues. Germline V CDR1 and CDR2: SGHRS, YFSETQ. Trimming took 5 bases from V and 2 from J; bases not matched to a gene: 9. CDR3 residues: CASSPTGQTNTGELFF. The CDR3 region has the DNA TGCGCCAGCAGTCCAACGGGACAGACTAACACCGGGGAGCTGTTTTTT.

With regard to this clonotype: It may be a read error: a sequence one base away is much more abundant. The rearrangement uses TRBV7-2 and TRBJ1-4; D is ambiguous. CDR3 length: 15 amino acids. Germline-derived CDR1 and CDR2 are SGHTA and FQGNSA. CDR3: CANSFYGATNEKLFF. The CDR3 DNA reads as TGTGCCAACAGCTTTTATGGTGCAACTAATGAAAAACTGTTTTTT.

V is TRBV6-6 and J is TRBJ2-5; maybe TRBD2 (6 bases). CDR3 length: 16 residues. V was cut by 5 bases and J by 0 bases, with 16 bases left in between. Germline CDR1 reads MNHNY; CDR2 reads SVGAGI (reference sequence). The CDR3 nucleotides are TGTGCCAGCAGTAAAACTAGCCGAGGGTACCAAGAGACCCAGTACTTC. Translation: CASSKTSRGYQETQYF.

This clonotype has a handful of counts. For the CDR3, the DNA is TGCAGCGTTGAACGACAGATCAATGAGCAGTTCTTC. Protein sequence: CSVERQINEQFF. This chain connects TRBV29-1 to TRBJ2-1, with D perhaps matching TRBD1 (5 bases). CDR1 and CDR2 from the germline V gene are SQVTM and ANQGSEA. The V end lost 2 bases, the J end lost 6 bases, and 8 bases lay between the germline ends. The CDR3 sequence is 12 residues long.

This clonotype was recorded once. The CDR3 loop is CASSLFLTEAFF. The DNA for the CDR3 is TGTGCCAGCAGCCTCTTTCTCACTGAAGCTTTCTTT. The V call is TRBV7-4, the J call TRBJ1-1; D is unresolved. Per germline, CDR1 SGHVT and CDR2 SQSDAQ. CDR3 length: 12 amino acids. The ends were cut back, 5 bases at V and 4 bases at J, with 8 bases in the middle. Complete variable domain (other parts from reference TRBV7-4 and TRBJ1-1): GAGVSQSPRYKVAKRGRDVALRCDSISGHVTLYWYRQTLGQGSEVLTYSQSDAQRDKSGRPSGRFSAERPERSVSTLKIQRTEQGDSAVYLCASSLFLTEAFFGQGTRLTVV.

This clonotype was picked up many times. The V gene is TRBV7-2, the J gene TRBJ2-5; D is unresolved. This CDR3 spans 14 amino acids. V lost 3 bases and J 5 bases, leaving 13 bases between the germline ends. Germline lookup yields CDR1 SGHTA and CDR2 FQGNSA. CDR3 loop: CASSLVGIWETQYF. CDR3 DNA: TGTGCCAGCAGCTTGGTTGGCATATGGGAGACCCAGTACTTC. Drawing the rest from reference TRBV7-2 and TRBJ2-5, the complete variable domain is GAGVSQSPSNKVTEKGKDVELRCDPISGHTALYWYRQSLGQGLEFLIYFQGNSAPDKSGLPSDRFSAERTGGSVSTLTIQRTQQEDSAVYLCASSLVGIWETQYFGPGTRLLVL.

This clonotype was counted ten times or more. The chain carries TRBV7-6 and TRBJ2-5; a possible D gene is TRBD2 (6 bases). Germline loops: CDR1 SGHVS, CDR2 FNYEAQ. The CDR3 is made up of 14 amino acids. Deletions cut 5 bases from V and 3 bases from J, with 13 bases between. Here the CDR3 DNA reads TGTGCCAGCAGCCGCCTGATAGCGGAAGAGACCCAGTACTTC. Translation: CASSRLIAEETQYF. The full variable domain, with the rest looked up from reference TRBV7-6 and TRBJ2-5, is GAGVSQSPRYKVTKRGQDVALRCDPISGHVSLYWYRQALGQGPEFLTYFNYEAQQDKSGLPNDRFSAERPEGSISTLTIQRTEQRDSAMYRCASSRLIAEETQYFGPGTRLLVL.

This clonotype was seen a handful of times. V is TRBV7-2 and J is TRBJ1-2, with TRBD1 as a possible D gene (5 bases). The V gene lost 0 bases and the J gene lost 8 bases, with 16 bases spanning the gap. This CDR3 has 15 amino acids. From germline, CDR1 is SGHTA and CDR2 FQGNSA. CDR3 DNA: TGTGCCAGCAGCTTAGCCGGTCGGGCAGGGCGCGGCTACACCTTC. It yields the protein CASSLAGRAGRGYTF.

The J gene is TRBJ1-5, the V gene TRBV5-1; D remains ambiguous. V was trimmed by 2 bases and J by 5 bases, leaving 8 bases between them. CDR3 length: 13 residues. Germline CDR1 and CDR2: SGHRS and YFSETQ. The DNA of the CDR3 is TGCGCCAGCAGCTTCGGCGCGGATCAGCCCCAGCATTTT. Translation: CASSFGADQPQHF. The whole variable domain, filled in from reference TRBV5-1 and TRBJ1-5, reads KAGVTQTPRYLIKTRGQQVTLSCSPISGHRSVSWYQQTPGQGLQFLFEYFSETQRNKGNFPGRFSGRQFSNSRSEMNVSTLELGDSALYLCASSFGADQPQHFGDGTRLSIL.

V usage is TRBV7-9 and J usage is TRBJ1-1, with TRBD1 matching 7 bases. The germline V gene has CDR1 SEHNR and CDR2 FQNEAQ (reference sequence). This CDR3 is 17 amino acids long. V was pared by 1 base and J by 2 bases, with 10 bases of the junction left unmatched. CDR3 in amino acids: CASSLGLRQGLNTEAFF. Written as DNA, the CDR3 is TGTGCCAGCAGCTTAGGACTCCGACAGGGTTTAAACACTGAAGCTTTCTTT.

This chain joins TRBV20-1 and TRBJ2-3; 8 bases map to TRBD2. The length of the CDR3 is 15 residues. Trimming at V came to 6 bases and at J to 6 bases, leaving 14 bases not matched to a gene. Germline CDR1 DFQATT, CDR2 SNEGSKA (reference sequence). In DNA form, the CDR3 reads TGCAGTGCCAATCGACCTAGCGGGCCGCGCGATACGCAGTATTTT. Its translation: CSANRPSGPRDTQYF.

In this sample, this clonotype turned up a few times. The chain couples TRBV6-6 to TRBJ2-7; D might be TRBD1 (5 bases). V dropped 2 bases and J dropped 12 bases, with 14 bases sitting between them. The CDR3 is 12 residues long. Germline CDR1 and CDR2: MNHNY and SVGAGI (reference sequence). CDR3 protein: CASSYDWGDLYF. The CDR3 DNA reads TGTGCCAGCAGTTACGACTGGGGCGACCTGTACTTC.

In DNA form, the CDR3 reads TGTGCCAGCAGCTGGGAGGGTCAAGAGACCCAGTACTTC. The encoded protein is CASSWEGQETQYF. The chain uses TRBV7-2 and TRBJ2-5; TRBD2 matches 7 bases. Germline V lookup: CDR1 SGHTA, CDR2 FQGNSA. The CDR3 is 13 amino acids. Trimming removed 4 bases from V and 2 bases from J; junction bases left unmatched: 1.

This clonotype was detected a few times. The junction does not match germline at one end; this may be a read error. The V call is TRBV4-1, the J call TRBJ2-5, with 8 bases identical to TRBD2. Germline values: CDR1 MGHRA, CDR2 YSYEKL. This CDR3 region has 16 residues. The CDR3 DNA is TGCGCCAGCACCCAAGTGTCGGGAGGGGTGCTAAAGACCCAGTACTTC. Its protein is CASTQVSGGVLKTQYF.

This clonotype was found a few times. The V and J genes are TRBV5-4 and TRBJ2-3; 10 nucleotides line up with TRBD2. Per germline, CDR1 SGHNT and CDR2 YYREEE (reference sequence). The V and J ends lost 0 bases and 5 bases, in that order; junction bases with no gene match: 6. This CDR3 region has 16 residues. The CDR3 region is CASSLDPSGGGDTQYF. The CDR3 DNA follows: TGTGCCAGCAGCTTGGACCCTAGCGGGGGAGGAGATACGCAGTATTTT.

This rearrangement joins TRBV5-5 to TRBJ2-3; D possibly matches TRBD1 or TRBD2 (5 bases each). Trimming pared 4 bases from V and 7 bases from J, leaving 10 bases between. Germline CDR1 SGHKS, CDR2 YYEKEE (reference sequence). The CDR3 runs 12 residues. DNA for the CDR3: TGTGCCAGCAGCCGATGGGGGAATACGCAGTATTTT. This codes for CASSRWGNTQYF.

V is TRBV7-6 and J is TRBJ1-1; 8 positions agree with TRBD1. CDR1 and CDR2 (germline): SGHVS, FNYEAQ. The CDR3 has 15 amino acids. Unmatched junction bases numbered 6, after V lost 2 bases and J lost 4 bases. CDR3 sequence: CASSLWQGAGTEAFF. CDR3 in DNA: TGTGCCAGCAGCTTATGGCAGGGGGCTGGCACTGAAGCTTTCTTT.

V gene TRBV12-3 or TRBV12-4 combines with J gene TRBJ2-6, with no clear D. This CDR3 spans 13 amino acids. V lost 7 bases, J lost 4 bases, and 8 bases lay in between. The CDR3 nucleotides read TGTGCCAGCACCATCCTCGGGGCCAACGTCCTGACTTTC. Translated: CASTILGANVLTF.

This chain connects TRBV28 to TRBJ2-5; 11 bases align to TRBD2. The germline CDR1 and CDR2 sequences are MDHEN and SYDVKM. V lost 5 bases, J lost 5 bases, and 13 bases stayed unmatched. The CDR3 runs 17 residues. The CDR3, as DNA: TGTGCCAGCAGTCCTGCTAGCGGGGGGCTTAAAGCGGAGACCCAGTACTTC. This translates into CASSPASGGLKAETQYF.

Notes on this clonotype: Its ends do not fully match the called genes, so a read error is possible. In DNA, the CDR3 is TGTGCCAGCAGTTTCGGCAGCTCTAGTAAGCACTTC. Encoded protein: CASSFGSSSKHF. The chain is built from TRBV12-3 or TRBV12-4 and TRBJ2-7; D unresolved. The CDR3 consists of 12 residues.

The V gene is TRBV6-2 or TRBV6-3, the J gene TRBJ2-7, with TRBD1 as a possible D gene (6 bases). The CDR3 has 15 residues. Germline V lookup: CDR1 MNHEY, CDR2 SVGEGT. With 6 bases removed from V and 1 base from J, the gap between germline ends came to 16 bases. The CDR3 reads CASSRPGTSSYEQYF. The CDR3, as DNA: TGTGCCAGCAGCCGGCCCGGGACATCATCCTACGAGCAGTACTTC.

This clonotype was seen a handful of times. CDR3: CASLRDPTPYEQYF. The CDR3 DNA follows: TGTGCCAGCTTGCGAGACCCCACCCCATACGAGCAGTACTTC. The J gene is TRBJ2-7, the V gene TRBV2; D not resolved. Germline CDR1 is SNHLY and CDR2 is FYNNEI. V lost 8 bases and J 4 bases, leaving 18 bases between the germline ends. The CDR3 is made up of 14 amino acids.

A few counts support this clonotype. This rearrangement joins TRBV7-9 to TRBJ1-2, with TRBD1 matching over 11 bases. The V and J ends lost 5 bases and 3 bases, in that order; junction bases with no gene match: 5. CDR1 SEHNR and CDR2 FQNEAQ come from the germline V gene (reference sequence). This CDR3 region has 15 residues. CDR3 nucleotide sequence: TGTGCCAGCAGCCTCTGGACAGGGGGCGACTATGGCTACACCTTC. Translating gives CASSLWTGGDYGYTF.

The chain joins TRBV6-5 to TRBJ1-4; 7 nucleotides align to TRBD1. The CDR3 length is 14 residues. Germline CDR1 MNHEY, CDR2 SVGAGI. V shed 5 bases and J 4 bases; nucleotides not matched to a gene: 4. CDR3 nucleotides: TGTGCCAGCAGTCCGACAGGGTTTAATGAAAAACTGTTTTTT. Its translation: CASSPTGFNEKLFF.

This clonotype came up a few times. The V gene is TRBV7-2, the J gene TRBJ2-1; a possible D gene is TRBD2 (5 bases). The V gene's germline CDR1 is SGHTA and CDR2 FQGNSA. The CDR3 has 14 residues. Trimming took off 5 bases at V and 3 bases at J, with 11 bases between the two ends. CDR3 sequence reads: CASSTRGLYNEQFF. Here the CDR3 DNA reads TGTGCCAGCAGCACGCGAGGACTCTACAATGAGCAGTTCTTC.

This clonotype was seen more than once but under ten times. This chain uses TRBV20-1 with TRBJ1-2; D not certain. V gave up 1 base and J gave up 4 bases, with 10 bases separating them. In germline, CDR1 is DFQATT, CDR2 SNEGSKA (reference sequence). The CDR3 is made up of 13 amino acids. Here the CDR3 reads CSARAIRTYGYTF. The CDR3 region has the DNA TGCAGTGCTAGAGCAATACGGACCTATGGCTACACCTTC.

The gene calls are TRBV7-9 and TRBJ2-2; 11 nucleotides match TRBD2. The germline gives CDR1 SEHNR, CDR2 FQNEAQ (reference sequence). V lost 9 bases to trimming and J lost 7 bases; unmatched junction nucleotides: 7. There are 14 residues in the CDR3. CDR3 sequence (DNA): TGTGCCAGTTTGACTAGCGGGGCCGTCGGGGAGCTGTTTTTT. It yields the protein CASLTSGAVGELFF.

This sequence joins TRBV7-8 and TRBJ2-3; 8 bases are a match to TRBD2. The V gene end was trimmed by 4 bases and the J gene end by 5 bases; junction bases not matched to a gene: 5. The CDR3 has 14 amino acids. The V gene's germline CDR1 is SGHVS and CDR2 FQNEAQ. CDR3 protein: CASSSRGGEDTQYF. The CDR3 nucleotides read TGTGCCAGCAGCTCCCGGGGGGGGGAAGATACGCAGTATTTT.

The chain combines TRBV7-2 with TRBJ1-5; 10 positions agree with TRBD1. J gave up 7 bases and V 1 base, and 7 bases lay outside the gene matches. The germline CDR1 and CDR2 sequences are SGHTA and FQGNSA. The CDR3 extends over 16 amino acids. The CDR3 DNA reads TGTGCCAGCAGCTTAGTAGGGGGGGGACAGGGGCAGCCCCAGCATTTT. Its translation: CASSLVGGGQGQPQHF.